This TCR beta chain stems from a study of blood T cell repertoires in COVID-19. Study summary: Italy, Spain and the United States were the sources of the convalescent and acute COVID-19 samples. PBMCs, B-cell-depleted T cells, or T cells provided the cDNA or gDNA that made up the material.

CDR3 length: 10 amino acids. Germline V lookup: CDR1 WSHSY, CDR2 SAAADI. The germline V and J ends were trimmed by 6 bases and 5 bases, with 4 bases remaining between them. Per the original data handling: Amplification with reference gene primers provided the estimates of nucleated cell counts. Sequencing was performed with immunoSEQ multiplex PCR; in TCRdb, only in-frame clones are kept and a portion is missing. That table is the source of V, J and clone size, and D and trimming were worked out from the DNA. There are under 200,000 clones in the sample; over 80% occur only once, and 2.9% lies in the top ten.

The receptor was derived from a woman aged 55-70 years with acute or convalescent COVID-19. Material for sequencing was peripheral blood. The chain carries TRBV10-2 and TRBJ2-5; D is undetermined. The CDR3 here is CASSGETQYF. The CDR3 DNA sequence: TGCGCCAGCAGCGGGGAGACCCAGTACTTC.